A selection of T cell receptor beta chains follows, all from one sample in a study of T cells in Graves' hyperthyroidism and ophthalmopathy. MiXCR, applied by TCRdb to the multiplex PCR reads, yields one record per CDR3 protein. The table shows 600,000 or so distinct CDR3 sequences, with around 15% occurring only once. Sequenced: blood. The source of these receptors is a woman aged 50 to 60 with Graves' ophthalmopathy. The CDR3 runs from the conserved cysteine through the conserved F or W. A D gene is named only where the DNA matches it firmly. The listing skips clone size in some rows; elsewhere it reads once, few, many or a size class.

v_gene: TRBV4-1; abundance: NA; j_gene: TRBJ2-7; d_gene: TRBD1; CDR3aa: CASSPPSTGDRQYF; CDR3nt: TGCGCCAGCAGCCCCCCTTCGACAGGGGACAGGCAGTACTTC
v_gene: TRBV3-1; abundance: many; j_gene: TRBJ2-7; d_gene: TRBD2; CDR3aa: CASSRTSGGYEQYF; CDR3nt: TGTGCCAGCAGCCGGACTAGCGGCGGATACGAGCAGTACTTC
v_gene: TRBV6-1; abundance: many; j_gene: TRBJ2-5; d_gene: NA; CDR3aa: CATKEEGGTQETQYF; CDR3nt: TGTGCCACCAAGGAGGAGGGAGGCACGCAAGAGACCCAGTACTTC
v_gene: TRBV7-8; abundance: many; j_gene: TRBJ2-1; d_gene: NA; CDR3aa: CASSLPRADEQFF; CDR3nt: TGTGCCAGCAGCTTACCTCGGGCGGATGAGCAGTTCTTC
v_gene: TRBV18; abundance: NA; j_gene: TRBJ2-2; d_gene: TRBD2; CDR3aa: CASTQPLAGDSETGELFF; CDR3nt: TGTGCCAGCACCCAGCCACTAGCGGGAGACTCGGAGACCGGGGAGCTGTTTTTT
v_gene: TRBV29-1; abundance: many; j_gene: TRBJ2-7; d_gene: TRBD2; CDR3aa: CSVETGLAGGPVEQYF; CDR3nt: TGCAGCGTCGAGACGGGACTAGCGGGAGGGCCGGTCGAGCAGTACTTC
v_gene: TRBV28; abundance: many; j_gene: TRBJ1-2; d_gene: NA; CDR3aa: CASRGGTPLGFYGYTF; CDR3nt: TGTGCCAGCAGGGGGGGGACACCCCTCGGATTTTATGGCTACACCTTC
v_gene: TRBV6-5; abundance: many; j_gene: TRBJ2-7; d_gene: NA; CDR3aa: CASSYSNRHEQYF; CDR3nt: TGTGCCAGCAGTTACTCGAACCGCCACGAGCAGTACTTC
v_gene: TRBV6-5; abundance: few; j_gene: TRBJ1-5; d_gene: NA; CDR3aa: CASSYFGSSTQPQHF; CDR3nt: TGTGCCAGCAGTTACTTTGGCAGTTCCACTCAGCCCCAGCATTTT
v_gene: TRBV18; abundance: NA; j_gene: TRBJ2-2; d_gene: TRBD2; CDR3aa: CASSPQLAGRTGELFF; CDR3nt: TGTGCCAGCTCACCACAACTAGCGGGTCGGACCGGGGAGCTGTTTTTT
v_gene: TRBV7-9; abundance: few; j_gene: TRBJ1-2; d_gene: TRBD1; CDR3aa: CASTSGQGLIGYTF; CDR3nt: TGTGCCAGCACCTCCGGACAGGGGCTTATTGGCTACACCTTC
v_gene: TRBV3-1; abundance: many; j_gene: TRBJ1-2; d_gene: NA; CDR3aa: CASRQDNTNYGYTF; CDR3nt: TGTGCCAGCAGACAGGACAACACTAACTATGGCTACACCTTC
v_gene: TRBV10-1; abundance: NA; j_gene: TRBJ2-5; d_gene: NA; CDR3aa: CASSETLQGNQETQYF; CDR3nt: TGCGCCAGCAGTGAGACCTTACAGGGAAACCAAGAGACCCAGTACTTC
v_gene: TRBV30; abundance: NA; j_gene: TRBJ2-7; d_gene: NA; CDR3aa: CAWSVMVGVRDEQYF; CDR3nt: TGTGCCTGGAGTGTAATGGTGGGAGTGAGGGACGAGCAGTACTTC
v_gene: TRBV6-1; abundance: NA; j_gene: TRBJ1-5; d_gene: NA; CDR3aa: CASSVSFGNQPQHF; CDR3nt: TGTGCCAGCAGTGTTAGTTTCGGCAATCAGCCCCAGCATTTT
v_gene: TRBV24-1; abundance: NA; j_gene: TRBJ2-1; d_gene: TRBD1; CDR3aa: CATSGTGLLSEQFF; CDR3nt: TGTGCCACCAGTGGGACAGGCCTACTAAGTGAGCAGTTCTTC
v_gene: TRBV11-3; abundance: many; j_gene: TRBJ1-1; d_gene: NA; CDR3aa: CASSLQGYTEAFF; CDR3nt: TGTGCCAGCAGCTTACAGGGGTACACTGAAGCTTTCTTT
v_gene: TRBV2; abundance: many; j_gene: TRBJ1-2; d_gene: NA; CDR3aa: CASPIRNREGVYGYTF; CDR3nt: TGTGCCAGCCCAATTAGGAACAGGGAAGGGGTCTATGGCTACACCTTC
v_gene: TRBV4-2; abundance: NA; j_gene: TRBJ2-4; d_gene: NA; CDR3aa: CASSQSGEAKNIQYF; CDR3nt: TGTGCCAGCAGCCAATCGGGAGAGGCCAAAAACATTCAGTACTTC
v_gene: TRBV30; abundance: NA; j_gene: TRBJ2-7; d_gene: NA; CDR3aa: CAWSVPLFSAEQYF; CDR3nt: TGTGCCTGGAGTGTACCCCTTTTCTCGGCCGAGCAGTACTTC
v_gene: TRBV7-2; abundance: NA; j_gene: TRBJ2-7; d_gene: TRBD2; CDR3aa: CASSRKTSGRAGSYEQYF; CDR3nt: TGTGCCAGCAGCCGGAAGACTAGCGGGAGGGCCGGGTCCTACGAGCAGTACTTC
v_gene: TRBV7-3; abundance: many; j_gene: TRBJ1-4; d_gene: NA; CDR3aa: CASSPGGANEKLFF; CDR3nt: TGTGCCAGCAGCCCGGGGGGGGCTAATGAAAAACTGTTTTTT
v_gene: TRBV15; abundance: few; j_gene: TRBJ2-2; d_gene: TRBD2; CDR3aa: CATQREGNTGELFF; CDR3nt: TGTGCCACCCAGCGGGAGGGGAACACCGGGGAGCTGTTTTTT
v_gene: TRBV19; abundance: few; j_gene: TRBJ1-1; d_gene: NA; CDR3aa: CASSLRGRQTEAFF; CDR3nt: TGTGCCAGTAGTTTGAGGGGGAGGCAAACTGAAGCTTTCTTT
v_gene: TRBV20-1; abundance: many; j_gene: TRBJ2-7; d_gene: NA; CDR3aa: CSADDGVSYEQYF; CDR3nt: TGCAGTGCTGACGACGGCGTCTCCTACGAGCAGTACTTC
v_gene: TRBV5-5; abundance: few; j_gene: TRBJ2-5; d_gene: TRBD2; CDR3aa: CASSFYMTSGGGETQYF; CDR3nt: TGTGCCAGCAGCTTCTATATGACTAGCGGAGGCGGAGAGACCCAGTACTTC
v_gene: TRBV24-1; abundance: few; j_gene: TRBJ2-2; d_gene: TRBD1; CDR3aa: CATEDRVDTGELFF; CDR3nt: TGTGCCACCGAAGACAGGGTTGACACCGGGGAGCTGTTTTTT
v_gene: TRBV19; abundance: NA; j_gene: TRBJ1-5; d_gene: NA; CDR3aa: CASSLFTDGGLFNQPQHF; CDR3nt: TGTGCCAGTAGTTTATTTACAGATGGTGGCTTGTTCAATCAGCCCCAGCATTTT
v_gene: TRBV20-1; abundance: many; j_gene: TRBJ2-3; d_gene: TRBD1; CDR3aa: CSPYIPGQHTDTQYF; CDR3nt: TGCAGTCCCTATATCCCGGGACAGCACACAGATACGCAGTATTTT
v_gene: TRBV14; abundance: few; j_gene: TRBJ1-4; d_gene: NA; CDR3aa: CASSQDTLRILRGGKLFF; CDR3nt: TGTGCCAGCAGCCAAGATACTTTGAGAATTTTGAGGGGAGGAAAACTGTTTTTT
v_gene: TRBV25-1; abundance: few; j_gene: TRBJ2-3; d_gene: NA; CDR3aa: CASSGGLGKDTDTQYF; CDR3nt: TGTGCCAGCAGCGGGGGGCTAGGGAAGGACACAGATACGCAGTATTTT
v_gene: TRBV7-9; abundance: many; j_gene: TRBJ1-5; d_gene: NA; CDR3aa: CASSLEVNQPQHF; CDR3nt: TGTGCCAGCAGCTTAGAGGTCAATCAGCCCCAGCATTTT
v_gene: TRBV6-1; abundance: many; j_gene: TRBJ2-1; d_gene: NA; CDR3aa: CASRYSNEQFF; CDR3nt: TGTGCCAGCAGGTACAGCAATGAGCAGTTCTTC
v_gene: TRBV30; abundance: many; j_gene: TRBJ2-7; d_gene: NA; CDR3aa: CAWSVWQGYEQYF; CDR3nt: TGTGCCTGGAGTGTATGGCAGGGCTACGAGCAGTACTTC
v_gene: TRBV9; abundance: few; j_gene: TRBJ2-3; d_gene: TRBD2; CDR3aa: CASSVVAGAWDTQYF; CDR3nt: TGTGCCAGCAGCGTCGTAGCGGGAGCCTGGGATACGCAGTATTTT
v_gene: TRBV4-3; abundance: NA; j_gene: TRBJ2-1; d_gene: TRBD2; CDR3aa: CASSSETSTNEQFF; CDR3nt: TGCGCCAGCAGCTCGGAGACTAGCACCAATGAGCAGTTCTTC
v_gene: TRBV4-3; abundance: NA; j_gene: TRBJ2-1; d_gene: NA; CDR3aa: CASSQDWRGEQFF; CDR3nt: TGCGCCAGCAGCCAAGATTGGCGAGGTGAGCAGTTCTTC
v_gene: TRBV24-1; abundance: few; j_gene: TRBJ2-1; d_gene: TRBD1; CDR3aa: CATSDPGQGLYNEQFF; CDR3nt: TGTGCCACCAGTGACCCCGGACAGGGCCTCTACAATGAGCAGTTCTTC
v_gene: TRBV28; abundance: many; j_gene: TRBJ2-7; d_gene: TRBD2; CDR3aa: CASSLKLAAPTYEQYF; CDR3nt: TGTGCCAGCAGTTTAAAGCTAGCGGCACCCACCTACGAGCAGTACTTC
v_gene: TRBV30; abundance: many; j_gene: TRBJ2-7; d_gene: TRBD2; CDR3aa: CAWSATSGSSEQYF; CDR3nt: TGTGCCTGGAGCGCCACTAGCGGGAGTAGCGAGCAGTACTTC
v_gene: TRBV24-1; abundance: NA; j_gene: TRBJ2-3; d_gene: TRBD2; CDR3aa: CATSDSSGALVGTQYF; CDR3nt: TGTGCCACCAGTGATTCAAGCGGGGCCTTGGTCGGTACGCAGTATTTT
v_gene: TRBV24-1; abundance: many; j_gene: TRBJ2-1; d_gene: NA; CDR3aa: CATSDLTANEQFF; CDR3nt: TGTGCCACCAGTGATCTTACAGCAAATGAGCAGTTCTTC
v_gene: TRBV19; abundance: few; j_gene: TRBJ1-3; d_gene: NA; CDR3aa: CATTWRNSGNTIYF; CDR3nt: TGTGCCACCACTTGGAGAAACTCTGGAAACACCATATATTTT
v_gene: TRBV5-4; abundance: few; j_gene: TRBJ1-1; d_gene: NA; CDR3aa: CASSYGQKNTEAFF; CDR3nt: TGTGCCAGCAGCTATGGACAGAAGAACACTGAAGCTTTCTTT
v_gene: TRBV7-2; abundance: many; j_gene: TRBJ2-3; d_gene: TRBD2; CDR3aa: CASSLDGGADTQYF; CDR3nt: TGTGCCAGCAGCTTAGATGGGGGGGCAGATACGCAGTATTTT
v_gene: TRBV29-1; abundance: many; j_gene: TRBJ2-7; d_gene: TRBD1; CDR3aa: CSVYGQGYEQYF; CDR3nt: TGCAGCGTTTACGGACAGGGGTACGAGCAGTACTTC
v_gene: TRBV28; abundance: many; j_gene: TRBJ2-7; d_gene: NA; CDR3aa: CASSLYEQYF; CDR3nt: TGTGCCAGCAGTTTATACGAGCAGTACTTC
v_gene: TRBV6-1; abundance: few; j_gene: TRBJ2-1; d_gene: NA; CDR3aa: CATTIGPRGNEQFF; CDR3nt: TGTGCCACAACAATAGGTCCCCGGGGCAATGAGCAGTTCTTC
v_gene: TRBV12-3/TRBV12-4; abundance: many; j_gene: TRBJ2-2; d_gene: NA; CDR3aa: CASRLDGTGELFF; CDR3nt: TGTGCCAGCAGATTGGACGGTACCGGGGAGCTGTTTTTT
v_gene: TRBV7-3; abundance: NA; j_gene: TRBJ2-2; d_gene: NA; CDR3aa: CASSLGMGPANTGELFF; CDR3nt: TGTGCCAGCAGCCTAGGAATGGGCCCTGCGAACACCGGGGAGCTGTTTTTT
v_gene: TRBV5-1; abundance: many; j_gene: TRBJ2-1; d_gene: TRBD2; CDR3aa: CASSLVPAGVSNEQFF; CDR3nt: TGCGCCAGCAGCTTGGTTCCAGCGGGAGTGAGCAATGAGCAGTTCTTC
v_gene: TRBV6-9; abundance: few; j_gene: TRBJ2-2; d_gene: NA; CDR3aa: CASSYFGRGTGELFF; CDR3nt: TGTGCCAGCAGTTATTTTGGGAGGGGGACCGGGGAGCTGTTTTTT
v_gene: TRBV20-1; abundance: few; j_gene: TRBJ2-3; d_gene: TRBD2; CDR3aa: CSARVAGGADTQYF; CDR3nt: TGCAGTGCTAGAGTAGCGGGAGGTGCAGATACGCAGTATTTT